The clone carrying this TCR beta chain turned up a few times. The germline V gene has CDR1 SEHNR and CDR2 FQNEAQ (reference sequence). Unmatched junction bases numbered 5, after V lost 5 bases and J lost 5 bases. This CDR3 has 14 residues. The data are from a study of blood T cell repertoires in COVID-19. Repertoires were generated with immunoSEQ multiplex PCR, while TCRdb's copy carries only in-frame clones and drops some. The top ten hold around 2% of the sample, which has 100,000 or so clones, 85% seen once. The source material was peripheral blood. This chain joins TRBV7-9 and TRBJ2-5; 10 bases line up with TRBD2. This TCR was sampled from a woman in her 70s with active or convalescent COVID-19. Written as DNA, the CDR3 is TGTGCCAGCAGCCAGCGGGGGGGCAGTGAGACCCAGTACTTC. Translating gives CASSQRGGSETQYF.